This is a list of T cell receptor beta chains from one sample in a study of cytomegalovirus exposure and HLA in healthy donors. Produced via immunoSEQ multiplex PCR; TCRdb's table is partial and in-frame only. The table has fewer than 130,000 clones, roughly 85% seen once; the top ten hold 3.1%. Material for sequencing was PBMCs. The source of these receptors is a woman aged 40 to 50 in good health and CMV-seronegative. Each CDR3 is given with its conserved first and last residue. Each record gives: clone size, V gene, J gene, D gene, CDR3 DNA, CDR3 protein. A D gene is named only where the DNA matches it firmly. The size entry is marked missing in some rows and otherwise reads once, few, many or a size class.

-	TRBV19	TRBJ2-2	TRBD1	TGTGCCAGTAGTATCGTGCCCGGGACAGGGGACTGGGACACCGGGGAGCTGTTTTTT	CASSIVPGTGDWDTGELFF
-	TRBV7-2	TRBJ1-3	-	TGTGCCAGCAGCCATCCAGGGAACTCTGGAAACACCATATATTTT	CASSHPGNSGNTIYF
-	TRBV2	TRBJ2-5	TRBD1	TGTGCCAGCAGGAGGGGGGACAGGGTTAGTCAAGAGACCCAGTACTTC	CASRRGDRVSQETQYF
-	TRBV7-9	TRBJ1-1	TRBD1	TGTGCCAGCAGGCCCAACCAGGGGGCGAACACTGAAGCTTTCTTT	CASRPNQGANTEAFF
-	TRBV29-1	TRBJ2-3	-	TGCAGCGTTGCCACGAGGGTAACAGATACGCAGTATTTT	CSVATRVTDTQYF
-	TRBV5-1	TRBJ1-2	TRBD1	TGCGCCAGCAGCCATCAGGGGACAGGGGAGGGCTACACCTTC	CASSHQGTGEGYTF
-	TRBV5-1	TRBJ2-7	TRBD1	TGCGCCAGCAGCTTGGAGGGGACAGGGGGATTCGAGCAGTACTTC	CASSLEGTGGFEQYF
-	TRBV19	TRBJ1-1	-	TGTGCCAGTATCCGGAGGTGGAACACTGAAGCTTTCTTT	CASIRRWNTEAFF
-	TRBV19	TRBJ2-2	-	TGTGCCAGTAGTATTCGAGTAGCCGGGGAGCTGTTTTTT	CASSIRVAGELFF
-	TRBV6-5	TRBJ1-2	TRBD1	TGTGCCAGCAGTTACAGGACAGGGGCTAACTATGGCTACACCTTC	CASSYRTGANYGYTF
-	TRBV10-3	TRBJ1-2	TRBD1	TGTGCCATCAATCCCCGGGACAGGGTGAGCGGCTACACCTTC	CAINPRDRVSGYTF
-	TRBV4-2	TRBJ2-1	TRBD2	TGTGCCAGCAGCCAAGTTGCGGCTAGCGGGAGGGACAATGAGCAGTTCTTC	CASSQVAASGRDNEQFF
-	TRBV5-1	TRBJ1-2	TRBD1	TGCGCCAGCAGCTTCGACAGGGAAAAGGACTATGGCTACACCTTC	CASSFDREKDYGYTF
-	TRBV18	TRBJ1-2	-	TGTGCCAGCTCACCAAGTGCAGGAAACTATGGCTACACCTTC	CASSPSAGNYGYTF
once	TRBV6-4	TRBJ1-5	-	TGTGCCAGCAACCGATGGACAGCGCTCAATCAGCCCCAGCATTTT	CASNRWTALNQPQHF
few	TRBV28	TRBJ2-7	TRBD1	TGTGCCAGCAGTTTCATCCGACAGGGGGCTCGTAACGAGCAGTACTTC	CASSFIRQGARNEQYF
few	TRBV28	TRBJ2-2	-	TGTGCCAGCAGTCCCCGGCGGGACACCGGGGAGCTGTTTTTT	CASSPRRDTGELFF
-	TRBV28	TRBJ2-1	-	TGTGCCAGCAGAGGCAGGGGCTCGTACAATGAGCAGTTCTTC	CASRGRGSYNEQFF
-	TRBV28	TRBJ1-6	-	TGTGCCAGCAGTTTGGAGAATTCACCCCTCCACTTT	CASSLENSPLHF
-	TRBV28	TRBJ2-5	-	TGTGCCAGTAGTCCTCGGCGACAAGGGACCCAGTACTTC	CASSPRRQGTQYF